This T cell receptor beta chain was captured in a study of blood T cell repertoires in COVID-19. Study information: Sites in the United States, Italy and Spain provided acute and convalescent COVID-19 samples.

The table came from immunoSEQ multiplex PCR; TCRdb's copy has only in-frame clones and leaves some out. Among more than 150,000 clones listed, about nine tenths were seen once. V was pared by 5 bases and J by 3 bases, with 16 bases between. CDR1 and CDR2 (germline): SGHTA, FQGNSA. This CDR3 region has 15 residues. The J gene is TRBJ2-5, the V gene TRBV7-2; D perhaps matches TRBD2 (6 bases). This clonotype was obtained from a woman in her twenties or thirties who had recovered from COVID-19. The sample consisted of PBMCs or T cells enriched from blood (not recorded which). CDR3 region: CASSPQAGSEETQYF. The CDR3 bases are TGTGCCAGCAGCCCCCAGGCGGGGTCGGAAGAGACCCAGTACTTC.